Listed below are T cell receptor beta chains from one sample, sequenced in a study of T cells in Graves' hyperthyroidism and ophthalmopathy. Using its own MiXCR run on the multiplex PCR reads, TCRdb lists one record per CDR3 protein. The sample lists a few hundred thousand distinct CDR3 sequences; approximately 44% were seen once. The source material was peripheral blood or thyroid tissue (not recorded which). The source of these receptors is a woman between 18 and 30 years old with Graves' hyperthyroidism. Each CDR3 is given with its conserved first and last residue. A D gene is named only where the DNA matches it firmly. Some rows mark clone size as missing; the rest say once, few, many or name a class of expanded clone.

j_gene	v_gene	abundance	d_gene	CDR3nt	CDR3aa
TRBJ1-3	TRBV7-9	many	TRBD1	TGTGCCAGCAGCTTACCCGGGACAGGGTCGACTGGAAACACCATATATTTT	CASSLPGTGSTGNTIYF
TRBJ1-1	TRBV20-1	many	NA	TGCAGTGCCCTCCCCGGGGACTCTAATGGCGGTGAAGCTTTCTTT	CSALPGDSNGGEAFF
TRBJ1-5	TRBV27	NA	TRBD1	TGTGCCAGCAATTCGGACAGGGGATACAATCAGCCCCAGCATTTT	CASNSDRGYNQPQHF
TRBJ1-1	TRBV7-9	NA	NA	TGTGCCAGCACCTACGACAGCAACACTGAAGCTTTCTTT	CASTYDSNTEAFF
TRBJ1-2	TRBV24-1	NA	TRBD1	TGTGCCACCAGTGACGCCGGGACAGAAGCACTTGGCTACACCTTC	CATSDAGTEALGYTF
TRBJ2-1	TRBV24-1	NA	NA	TGTGCCACCAGTGATTTTCGGGCGACCTCCTACAATGAGCAGTTCTTC	CATSDFRATSYNEQFF
TRBJ1-2	TRBV29-1	many	NA	TGCAGCGTTGACAGGTACAACTATGGCTACACCTTC	CSVDRYNYGYTF
TRBJ2-7	TRBV7-8	many	TRBD2	TGTGCCAGCAGCCCCCCAGCGACTAGCGGGAGGGCCCTATTTACCTACGAGCAGTACTTC	CASSPPATSGRALFTYEQYF
TRBJ2-7	TRBV9	many	TRBD2	TGTGCCAGCAGCTCAGGCCCCGGACTAGCGGGAGACAGGTCCTACGAGCAGTACTTC	CASSSGPGLAGDRSYEQYF
TRBJ2-5	TRBV19	many	TRBD1	TGTGCCAGTAGGCGACAGGGGCGGGAGACCCAGTACTTC	CASRRQGRETQYF
TRBJ2-7	TRBV9	NA	TRBD1	TGTGCCAGCAGCTCCGAGACAGGGAAATATACCGAGCAGTACTTC	CASSSETGKYTEQYF
TRBJ2-7	TRBV6-6	few	TRBD2	TGTGCCAGCACTCGGGGGACTAGCGGATCCTACGAGCAGTACTTC	CASTRGTSGSYEQYF
TRBJ2-7	TRBV3-1	few	NA	TGTGCCAGCAGCCAAGACGCCACACGCTCCTACGAGCAGTACTTC	CASSQDATRSYEQYF
TRBJ1-2	TRBV15	once	NA	TGTGCCACCAGCAGAGATAAGGTAGCTGGCTACACCTTC	CATSRDKVAGYTF
TRBJ2-5	TRBV12-3/TRBV12-4	many	NA	TGTGCCAGCAGTTTAGGCCCCCAGGCGACCCAGTACTTC	CASSLGPQATQYF
TRBJ2-2	TRBV7-9	once	TRBD2	TGTGCCAGCAGCTTATCGGCTAGCGGAAGATGGGCCGGGAAGCTGTTTTTT	CASSLSASGRWAGKLFF
TRBJ2-2	TRBV6-6	NA	NA	TGTGCCAGCAGCTCCTCAGTCATCGCAGGGGTCCAGAACACCGGGGAGCTGTTTTTT	CASSSSVIAGVQNTGELFF
TRBJ2-3	TRBV2	few	NA	TGTGCCAGCAGTGCAGGTCTAGCAAGGACAGATACGCAGTATTTT	CASSAGLARTDTQYF
TRBJ2-1	TRBV6-1	NA	TRBD2	TGTGCCAGCAGACCAGAGCGGGAAGAGCAGTTCTTC	CASRPEREEQFF
TRBJ2-2	TRBV19	many	NA	TGTGCCAGCCTAGGGACCACTTACACCGGGGAGCTGTTTTTT	CASLGTTYTGELFF
TRBJ2-7	TRBV2	many	NA	TGTGCCAGCAGTCGCAGGGATGGGGAGCAGTACTTC	CASSRRDGEQYF
TRBJ1-2	TRBV7-3	NA	NA	TGTGCCAGCAGCCCGGACGGGGAGGGTAACTATGGCTACACCTTC	CASSPDGEGNYGYTF
TRBJ2-1	TRBV7-9	few	NA	TGTGCCAGCAGCTTAGGCCGGGGAGACTACTCGACACACAATGAGCAGTTCTTC	CASSLGRGDYSTHNEQFF
TRBJ1-1	TRBV29-1	NA	TRBD1	TGCAGCGTCGAGTGGACAGGGAACACTGAAGCTTTCTTT	CSVEWTGNTEAFF
TRBJ2-7	TRBV10-3	NA	TRBD2	TGTGCCATCAGTGAGTCGACTAGCGGGACCGAGCAGTACTTC	CAISESTSGTEQYF
TRBJ1-4	TRBV29-1	NA	TRBD1	TGCAGCTCACCCGGGACAGGGGCGTCAATCGACGAAAAACTGTTTTTT	CSSPGTGASIDEKLFF
TRBJ2-1	TRBV11-3	many	NA	TGTGCCAGCAGCGTTGGATCCTACAATGAGCAGTTCTTC	CASSVGSYNEQFF
TRBJ2-7	TRBV20-1	many	NA	TGCAGTGCTAGAGGTAATTTGGCGCAAACCTACGAGCAGTACTTC	CSARGNLAQTYEQYF
TRBJ2-3	TRBV24-1	once	NA	TGTGCCACCAGTGAGGAGGGGGGGGACCAGTATTTT	CATSEEGGDQYF
TRBJ2-5	TRBV10-3	many	TRBD2	TGTGCCATCAGTGCAAGAGACCCGGGACTAGCGGGATTTTATATGGAGACCCAGTACTTC	CAISARDPGLAGFYMETQYF
TRBJ1-2	TRBV24-1	NA	NA	TGTGCCACCAGTGATCCCTTGACAGGCCATCATAACTATGGCTACACCTTC	CATSDPLTGHHNYGYTF
TRBJ1-2	TRBV9	NA	TRBD1	TGTGCCAGCAGCCCAGGTAGGGCAGCCGGACAGGAAAACTATGGCTACACCTTC	CASSPGRAAGQENYGYTF
TRBJ2-1	TRBV19	NA	NA	TGTGCCAGTAGTACCTCCTCGTGGCCGTCAGAAGGTCAGTTCTTC	CASSTSSWPSEGQFF
TRBJ1-4	TRBV20-1	NA	NA	TGCAGTGCTCTGGGAGTGGGGGGCACTGAAGATAGTGAAAAACTGTTTTTT	CSALGVGGTEDSEKLFF
TRBJ2-5	TRBV3-1	few	TRBD1	TGTGCCAGCAGCATCGGGACAGGGGGCATAGAGACCCAGTACTTC	CASSIGTGGIETQYF
TRBJ2-7	TRBV28	many	TRBD1	TGTGCCAGCAGTTTGGACAGGGTTTCTGGCGAGCAGTACTTC	CASSLDRVSGEQYF